What follows are 5 T cell receptor beta chains derived from one specimen sequenced in a study of T cells in localized non-small cell lung cancer (dated by TCRdb to the early 2020s). The protocol used for the library was the immunoSEQ multiplex PCR assay. TCRdb mirrors the immuneACCESS table, restricted to in-frame sequences. Some clones are absent from its copies; in checked studies, under half trace to an unresolved V gene, and the reason for the others is unknown. The sample yields about 70,000 clones; approximately 87% were counted once. The top ten constitute 20% to 25% of the sample. The source material was peripheral blood, sampled before any cancer treatment. The receptors come from a male donor older than 55 with stage III squamous cell lung carcinoma.

The V gene is TRBV19, the J gene TRBJ2-7; 9 bases are shared with TRBD2. V lost 5 bases, J lost 4 bases, and 9 bases stayed unmatched. The CDR3 length is 15 residues. Germline values: CDR1 LNHDA, CDR2 SQIVND (reference sequence). This CDR3 reads CASSVTGTSRYEQYF. In nucleotides, the CDR3 is TGTGCCAGTAGTGTTACCGGGACTAGCAGGTACGAGCAGTACTTC.

The gene calls are TRBV5-4 and TRBJ2-2; D unclear. The CDR3 is 16 amino acids. V lost 2 bases, J lost 0 bases, and 11 bases lay in between. Looked up from germline, CDR1 is SGHNT and CDR2 is YYREEE (reference sequence). CDR3 DNA: TGTGCCAGCAGCTTTCCCGCAGGCACGAACACCGGGGAGCTGTTTTTT. This codes for CASSFPAGTNTGELFF.

This clone was found once. The chain employs TRBV6-1 and TRBJ1-1; no clear D gene. The CDR3 is 12 amino acids. Germline V gives CDR1 MNHNS, CDR2 SASEGT. V lost 8 bases to trimming and J lost 4 bases, with 11 bases between them. As DNA, the CDR3 is TGTGCCAGCGGGGTTGGTGGCACTGAAGCTTTCTTT. Translated: CASGVGGTEAFF.

The rearrangement uses TRBV5-8 and TRBJ1-2; no clear D gene. V was shortened by 0 bases and J by 10 bases, with 7 bases between the two germline ends. This CDR3 has 11 residues. CDR1 is SGHTS, CDR2 YDEGEE, per germline. The CDR3 bases are TGTGCCAGCAGCTTGGATCTTATCTACACCTTC. Its protein is CASSLDLIYTF.

The J gene is TRBJ1-1, the V gene TRBV5-6; no definite D call. Germline V gene data show CDR1 as SGHDT and CDR2 as YYEEEE. Trimming stripped 5 bases from V and 3 bases from J, with 11 bases between. The CDR3 is 13 residues long. In nucleotides, the CDR3 is TGTGCCAGCAGACGAACGGAGGACACTGAAGCTTTCTTT. Translation: CASRRTEDTEAFF. Full variable domain (missing parts from reference TRBV5-6 and TRBJ1-1): DAGVTQSPTHLIKTRGQQVTLRCSPKSGHDTVSWYQQALGQGPQFIFQYYEEEERQRGNFPDRFSGHQFPNYSSELNVNALLLGDSALYLCASRRTEDTEAFFGQGTRLTVV.